Included here is one T cell receptor beta chain sequence, with context. Sequencing relied on immunoSEQ assay v3.0, run at survey level. Data came from immunoSEQ multiplex PCR; TCRdb stores just in-frame clones and leaves some out. The repertoire has about 25,000 clones, more than 85% of them found once; the top ten carry over 9%. From each donor, at least one pre-ART PBMC sample and at least two post-ART PBMC samples were obtained. CDR3 length: 14 amino acids. Trimming took 5 bases from V and 0 from J, leaving 8 bases between them. Per germline, CDR1 SGHNT and CDR2 YYREEE (reference sequence). The data were taken from a study of long-term antiretroviral therapy in people with HIV.

The chain combines TRBV5-4 with TRBJ1-4, with D uncertain. This receptor was obtained from a woman aged 40-49 years with HIV. The starting material was unsorted PBMCs, obtained 7.6 years after starting antiretroviral therapy. This chain's CDR3 is CASRSETTNEKLFF. DNA of the CDR3: TGTGCCAGCAGATCAGAGACAACTAATGAAAAACTGTTTTTT.